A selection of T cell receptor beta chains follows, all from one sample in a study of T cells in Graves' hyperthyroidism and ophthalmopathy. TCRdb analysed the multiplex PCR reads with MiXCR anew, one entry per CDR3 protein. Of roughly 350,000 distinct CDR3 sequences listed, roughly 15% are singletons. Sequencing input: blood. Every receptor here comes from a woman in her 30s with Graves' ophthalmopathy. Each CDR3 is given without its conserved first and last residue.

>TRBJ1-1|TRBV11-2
ASRRGQNTEAF
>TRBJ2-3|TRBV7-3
ASSIEGGGSFTQY
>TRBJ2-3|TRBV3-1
ASSQDWRGTSTDTQY
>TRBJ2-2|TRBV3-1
ASSQGPGTGELF
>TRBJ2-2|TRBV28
ASSLGRADGELF
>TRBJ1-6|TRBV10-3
AISGQNNSPLH
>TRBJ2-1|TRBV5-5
ASSRVAGGNEQF
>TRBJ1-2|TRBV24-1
ATSQGNGYT
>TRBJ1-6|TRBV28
ASSLSYPRTGNNSPLH
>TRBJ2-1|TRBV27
ASRRAGASSYNEQF
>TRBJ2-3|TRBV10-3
ATGTSGGDSTDTQY
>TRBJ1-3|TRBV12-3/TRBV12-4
ASGKGGSTIY
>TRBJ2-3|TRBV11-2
ASSPRLRTSGDTQY
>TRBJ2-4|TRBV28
ASSWDRRRYIQY
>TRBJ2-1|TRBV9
ASSPDLTEVDEQF